The rows below give T cell receptor beta chains drawn from one sample of a study of T cell repertoires in cytomegalovirus infection. Each CDR3 protein is one row after TCRdb ran MiXCR on the reads. Of approximately 500,000 distinct CDR3 sequences in the sample, about 30% were seen once. The specimen sequenced was PBMCs. These receptors originate from a human donor in good health (CMV status not recorded). Some clones in this sample may be carry-over from other donors' samples. The CDR3 runs from the conserved cysteine through the conserved F or W. Fields, in order: V gene, CDR3 protein.

TRBV6-2/TRBV6-3,CASSYRLAGGRNAETQYF
TRBV19,CASSNRDGDYGYTF
TRBV19,CATQAAANNQPQHF
TRBV12-3/TRBV12-4,CASSSATASYSNQPQHF
TRBV5-1,CASSLQGDRYEQYF
TRBV27,CASTMDNEQFF
TRBV7-2,CASSSDSGRRNEQFF
TRBV6-2/TRBV6-3,CASRTQGTEAFF
TRBV20-1,CSARDLSGQGYYNEQFF
TRBV11-1,CASSSEAIGRLGNEQYF
TRBV12-5,CASGLVLAGSTDTQYF
TRBV7-3,CASSMFASGYNEQFF
TRBV30,CAGDPTGGYTF
TRBV7-6,CASSFQGVETQYF
TRBV27,CASSGLAGVVGETQYF
TRBV7-2,CASSPGTFPWGYTF
TRBV7-2,CASSPQGGRNTIYF
TRBV27,CASSRLALNEQFF
TRBV6-6,CASSYSAATEAFF
TRBV4-3,CASSQEIPGGPYNEQFF
TRBV12-3/TRBV12-4,CASNPGGGGEAFF
TRBV11-2,CASSLDAGVRYNEQFF
TRBV20-1,CSAILGYTF
TRBV20-1,CSAIRTGRRNTDTQYF
TRBV5-1,CASSARGPSDTQYF
TRBV4-1,CASSQDGSKDTQYF
TRBV5-1,CASSPGASSALHF
TRBV20-1,CSARVSGNEQFF
TRBV20-1,CSARGRQGITNEKLFF
TRBV28,CASFGGANVLTF
TRBV12-3/TRBV12-4,CASSRDWSNNEQFF
TRBV20-1,CSASKSPANLNYGYTF
TRBV20-1,CSARIPAGQFF
TRBV5-1,CASSLPGQGNTGELFF
TRBV7-2,CASSWTSGMGAKNIQYF
TRBV5-1,CASSLASGRLETQYF
TRBV4-1,CASSQDGTGGKSPLHF
TRBV24-1,CATSDPTSDQETQYF
TRBV7-2,CASSLVGSINNEQFF
TRBV10-3,CAISETSGSEETQYF
TRBV24-1,CATSDRDRGSYNEQFF
TRBV7-9,CASSFIIAKNIQYF
TRBV29-1,CSVAGGPEKLFF
TRBV12-5,CASGLGSQGRTEAFF
TRBV19,CASSISGPGELFF
TRBV6-5,CASSYRQGSDEQFF
TRBV19,CASGPSGTGVGEQFF
TRBV6-4,CASSPRVIIYGYTF
TRBV11-3,CASSFGWAGGGNEQFF
TRBV6-6,CASSYTAMNTEAFF
TRBV6-5,CASSYSGQGLGEKLFF
TRBV7-2,CASSLIVNEQFF
TRBV28,CASSPGVMNTEAFF
TRBV7-6,CASSRTSGSPISTDTQYF
TRBV12-3/TRBV12-4,CASSLMRNTQYF